The clone carrying this T cell receptor (beta chain) showed up just once. Its antigen is undetermined. Indicated time point: week 11, during vaccination. All doses held 300 ug of mutant IDH1 20-mer peptide, with topical imiquimod. The source of the sample is a study of a mutant IDH1 vaccine in newly diagnosed glioma. The wider study: Patients in the study were vaccinated eight times, receiving shots in weeks 1, 3, 5, 7, 11, 15, 19 and 23. Averaging 40.4 years of age, treated patients were roughly 60% male and approximately 40% female.

V was trimmed by 4 bases and J by 7 bases, leaving 15 bases between them. The CDR3 consists of 14 residues. Germline CDR1 MNHEY, CDR2 SVGAGI. The method was immunoSEQ multiplex PCR; TCRdb's version includes in-frame clones alone and lacks a portion of them. The sample lists under 55,000 clones, around 90% occurring once. This chain uses TRBV6-5 with TRBJ2-3; TRBD1 is a possible D gene (5 bases). The material was PBMCs, obtained from a glioma patient whose treatment included an IDH1 peptide vaccine. This clonotype was sampled from a man aged 45-60 years with glioma. The chain's CDR3 is CASSLGAGANTQYF. The DNA of the CDR3 is TGTGCCAGCAGTTTAGGGGCAGGAGCGAATACGCAGTATTTT.